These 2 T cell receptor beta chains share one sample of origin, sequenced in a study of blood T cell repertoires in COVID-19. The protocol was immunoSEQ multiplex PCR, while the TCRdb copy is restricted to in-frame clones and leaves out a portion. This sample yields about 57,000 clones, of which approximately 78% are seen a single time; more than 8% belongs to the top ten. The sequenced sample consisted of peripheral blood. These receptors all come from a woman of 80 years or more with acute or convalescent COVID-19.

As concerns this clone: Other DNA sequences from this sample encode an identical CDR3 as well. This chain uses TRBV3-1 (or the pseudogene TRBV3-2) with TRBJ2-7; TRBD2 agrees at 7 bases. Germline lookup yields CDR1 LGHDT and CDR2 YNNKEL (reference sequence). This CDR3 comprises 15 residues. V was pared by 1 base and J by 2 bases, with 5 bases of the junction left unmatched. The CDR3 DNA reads TGTGCCAGCAGCCAAGTATCGGGGGGACCCTACGAGCAGTACTTC. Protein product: CASSQVSGGPYEQYF.

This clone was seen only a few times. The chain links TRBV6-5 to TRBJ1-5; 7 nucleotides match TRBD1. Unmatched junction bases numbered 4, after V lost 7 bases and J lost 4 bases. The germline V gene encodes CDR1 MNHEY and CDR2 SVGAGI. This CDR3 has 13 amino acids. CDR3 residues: CASKGQMNQPQHF. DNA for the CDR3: TGTGCCAGCAAGGGACAGATGAATCAGCCCCAGCATTTT.